The present T cell receptor (beta chain) was sequenced within a study of regulatory T cells in long-lasting Graves disease. Arm-PCR of CDR3 regions and iRepertoire HTBI primers were used to build TCR beta libraries. Each CDR3 protein gets one entry after TCRdb re-called the multiplex PCR reads with MiXCR. The table has approximately 400,000 distinct CDR3 sequences, approximately 15% seen once. Time point here: newly diagnosed GD, antithyroid drugs for less than 3 months. PBMCs provided the RNA from which the TCR library was made. This clonotype was detected many times. The CDR3 extends over 15 amino acids. The germline gives CDR1 KGHDR, CDR2 SFDVKD. The V end was cut by 3 bases, the J end by 2 bases, with 11 bases between. These data were likewise used in another study, on T cells in Graves' hyperthyroidism and ophthalmopathy. This second study says: Clonotypes that were expanded in thyroid above 0.001 mostly appeared in blood too.

The receptor's source is a woman in her thirties with Graves disease. This rearrangement joins TRBV24-1 to TRBJ2-3; D tentatively reads TRBD1 or TRBD2 (5 bases each). The sample was peripheral blood mononuclear cells (PBMCs), taken at new diagnosis, from a patient treated with antithyroid drugs. The CDR3 spells CATSDPTGTTDTQYF. The CDR3 bases are TGTGCCACCAGTGATCCTACCGGGACCACAGATACGCAGTATTTT.